This record concerns one TCR beta chain sequence. This CDR3 is 12 amino acids long. Germline lookup yields CDR1 ENHRY and CDR2 SYGVKD. Trimming pared 8 bases from V and 3 bases from J, leaving 8 bases between. The sample originates from a study of cytomegalovirus exposure and HLA in healthy donors. The PCR had 60 Vbeta and 13 Jbeta primers. Method: immunoSEQ multiplex PCR; TCRdb's copy keeps in-frame clones and lacks some. Of approximately 200,000 clones in the sample, about four fifths were seen once. The specimen was PBMCs. The chain joins TRBV10-3 to TRBJ1-5; D unclear. The sequence was collected from a boy aged 5-17 years in good health and CMV-seronegative. The CDR3 nucleotides are TGTGCCATCGGAACAGTCAATCAGCCCCAGCATTTT. Translating gives CAIGTVNQPQHF.